The 15 T cell receptor beta chains reported below all come from one sample, sequenced in a study of blood T cells in healthy people across ages (dated by TCRdb to between 2014 and 2017). To prepare the library, 5' RACE was applied. Reads for this sample came from an Illumina HiSeq 2500. A second about 7 to 12 cycle PCR used a sample-barcoded 5' primer and a J-beta primer mix. The public reads were reanalyzed by TCRdb: fastp trimming at Q25, MiXCR alignment, in-frame beta chains only. One record per CDR3 amino acid sequence lists the most common genes and DNA. This sample is represented by roughly 730,000 distinct CDR3 sequences; roughly 50% of them were singletons. 20% to 30% of the sample belongs to the ten largest clones. The sequenced sample was blood. The origin of the receptors is a man aged 40-49 years in good health.

This clonotype has only one observation. This sequence joins TRBV2 and TRBJ1-6; D is undetermined. The germline CDR1 and CDR2 sequences are SNHLY and FYNNEI. Trimming cost V 6 bases and J 5 bases, with 20 bases left between them. The CDR3 sequence is 17 residues long. The chain's CDR3 is CASSPGEGSRDNSPLHF. The CDR3 DNA follows: TGTGCCAGCAGCCCCGGAGAGGGAAGCCGCGATAATTCACCCCTCCACTTT.

This sequence joins TRBV29-1 and TRBJ2-1; the match to TRBD1 covers 9 bases. This CDR3 comprises 14 residues. CDR1 and CDR2 from the germline V gene are SQVTM and ANQGSEA. V shed 5 bases, J shed 0 bases, and the junction held 2 bases outside the gene matches. The DNA for the CDR3 is TGCAGCGTTCGGGACAGGGTCTCCTACAATGAGCAGTTCTTC. Protein sequence: CSVRDRVSYNEQFF.

The chain combines TRBV7-2 with TRBJ2-3, with 13 bases that match TRBD2. This CDR3 has 19 residues. CDR1 is SGHTA, CDR2 FQGNSA, per germline. Trimming cost V 5 bases and J 1 base; bases outside gene matches: 12. The CDR3 DNA reads as TGTGCCAGCAGCAAGACTAGCGGGAGGCCCTCCCGCCGCACAGATACGCAGTATTTT. Amino acid sequence: CASSKTSGRPSRRTDTQYF.

The chain uses TRBV10-2 and TRBJ1-6, with TRBD1 matching 8 bases. Germline trimming cut 4 bases from V and 9 bases from J; bases unmatched to any gene: 8. Per the germline V gene, CDR1 is WSHSY and CDR2 is SAAADI. The CDR3 is made up of 15 amino acids. For the CDR3, the DNA is TGCGCCAGCAGTGTCTCGGACAGGGACGGTTCACCCCTCCACTTT. Residues: CASSVSDRDGSPLHF.

This clonotype showed up just a few times. The chain carries TRBV29-1 and TRBJ2-5; unclear D gene. The CDR3 totals 13 residues. V was shortened by 6 bases and J by 5 bases, with 16 bases between the two germline ends. Per germline, CDR1 SQVTM and CDR2 ANQGSEA. Here the CDR3 reads CSVGFSMRETQYF. CDR3 coding DNA: TGCAGCGTAGGTTTTAGTATGCGGGAGACCCAGTACTTC.

About this clonotype: The junction shows a germline mismatch at one end, possibly a read error. The V and J genes are TRBV11-2 and TRBJ2-3; D tentatively reads TRBD1 or TRBD2 (5 bases each). The CDR3 has 16 amino acids. The germline V gene encodes CDR1 SGHAT and CDR2 FQNNGV. The CDR3 sequence is CVSRRYTEGTADMQYF. The CDR3 DNA sequence: TGTGTCAGCAGGCGCTACACAGAAGGGACGGCAGATATGCAGTATTTT.

CDR3 sequence (DNA): TGTGCCAGCAGCCCCACCCTGAGGGGCCCAGACGAGCACCCTAACTATGGCTACACCTTC. It encodes CASSPTLRGPDEHPNYGYTF. The rearrangement uses TRBV12-3 or TRBV12-4 and TRBJ1-2, with D perhaps TRBD1 (5 bases). This CDR3 spans 20 amino acids. Trimming took 6 bases from V and 0 from J, leaving 29 bases between them.

The chain is built from TRBV12-3 or TRBV12-4 and TRBJ2-6; D possibly corresponds to TRBD1 (6 bases). The CDR3 is 15 residues long. V shed 3 bases and J shed 2 bases, with 8 bases lying between them. The CDR3 coding sequence is TGTGCCAGCAGTTTGGGGGCGCCTGGGGCCAACGTCCTGACTTTC. This sequence encodes CASSLGAPGANVLTF.

In its sample, this clonotype was seen a few times. The rearrangement links TRBV12-3 or TRBV12-4 to TRBJ2-2, with 8 bases identical to TRBD1. The CDR3 length is 14 residues. The junction had 2 bases not matched to a gene; V was cut back by 6 bases and J by 2 bases. CDR3 nucleotide sequence: TGTGCCAGCAGGGACAGGGTAAACACCGGGGAGCTGTTTTTT. The encoded protein is CASRDRVNTGELFF.

V gene TRBV28 combines with J gene TRBJ1-4; 9 nucleotides line up with TRBD1. CDR1 is MDHEN, CDR2 SYDVKM, per germline. This CDR3 is 15 amino acids long. V lost 6 bases, J lost 8 bases, and 10 bases stayed unmatched. The CDR3 sequence is CASRLIGTGREKLFF. The CDR3 nucleotides read TGTGCCAGCAGACTTATTGGGACAGGGCGGGAAAAACTGTTTTTT.

Of note for this clonotype: Germline and junction disagree at one end, which may indicate a read error. The chain links TRBV10-3 to TRBJ2-5; a possible D gene is TRBD2 (6 bases). Germline V gene data show CDR1 as ENHRY and CDR2 as SYGVKD. The length of the CDR3 is 15 residues. The CDR3 region is CAISERETTQEAQYF. DNA for the CDR3: TGTGCCATCAGTGAACGGGAGACCACCCAAGAGGCCCAGTACTTC.

The V and J genes are TRBV20-1 and TRBJ2-3; D uncertain. The germline V gene encodes CDR1 DFQATT and CDR2 SNEGSKA (reference sequence). With 5 bases removed from V and 2 bases from J, the gap between germline ends came to 11 bases. The CDR3 length is 13 residues. For the CDR3, the DNA is TGCAGTGCTGCGATGACGGACACAGATACGCAGTATTTT. This gives the protein CSAAMTDTDTQYF.

This clonotype is a singleton in its sample. V usage is TRBV7-8 and J usage is TRBJ2-7, with D possibly TRBD1 on 6 matching bases. This CDR3 spans 15 amino acids. CDR1 SGHVS and CDR2 FQNEAQ come from the germline V gene. V lost 4 bases to trimming and J lost 3 bases, with 16 bases between them. The DNA for the CDR3 is TGTGCCAGCAGCTCCCCGGGACAAAGTTTCTACGAGCAGTACTTC. Translated, it gives CASSSPGQSFYEQYF.

The V and J genes are TRBV29-1 and TRBJ2-7, with D perhaps TRBD2 (7 bases). The CDR3 contains 14 residues. Germline V gives CDR1 SQVTM, CDR2 ANQGSEA. Trimming removed 2 bases from V and 4 bases from J, with 15 bases in between. The CDR3, as DNA: TGCAGCGTTGAACTCGGGGGGCGCAGGTACGAGCAGTACTTC. Protein sequence: CSVELGGRRYEQYF.

This chain connects TRBV29-1 to TRBJ1-2; D unclear. This CDR3 spans 13 amino acids. Trimming removed 6 bases at V and 2 bases at J, with 13 bases between. The V gene's germline CDR1 is SQVTM and CDR2 ANQGSEA. Here the CDR3 DNA reads TGCAGCGTCCCAGAGGGCAGAAACTATGGCTACACCTTC. It specifies CSVPEGRNYGYTF.